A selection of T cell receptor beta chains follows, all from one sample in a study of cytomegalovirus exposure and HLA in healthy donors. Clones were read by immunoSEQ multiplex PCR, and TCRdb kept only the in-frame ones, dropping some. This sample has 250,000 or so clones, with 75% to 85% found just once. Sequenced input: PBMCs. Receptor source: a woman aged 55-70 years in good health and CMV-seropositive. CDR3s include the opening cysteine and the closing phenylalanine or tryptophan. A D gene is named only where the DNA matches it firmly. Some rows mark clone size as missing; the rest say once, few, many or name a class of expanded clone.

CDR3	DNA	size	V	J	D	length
CASSATESYGYTF	TGTGCCAGCAGCGCGACAGAAAGCTATGGCTACACCTTC	.	TRBV6-1	TRBJ1-2	.	13
CASSLETGAPEAFF	TGCGCCAGCAGCTTAGAGACAGGGGCTCCTGAAGCTTTCTTT	.	TRBV5-1	TRBJ1-1	TRBD1	14
CASSQGLQETQYF	TGCGCCAGCAGCCAGGGTCTACAAGAGACCCAGTACTTC	.	TRBV5-1	TRBJ2-5	.	13
CASIIDTASGYTF	TGTGCCAGCATCATAGACACTGCTAGCGGCTACACCTTC	.	TRBV7-9	TRBJ1-2	.	13
CASSWTSGPRGYNEQFF	TGTGCCAGCAGTTGGACTAGCGGGCCCCGAGGTTACAATGAGCAGTTCTTC	.	TRBV28	TRBJ2-1	TRBD2	17
CASSTSPQGGSGANVLTF	TGTGCCAGCAGTACATCGCCCCAGGGGGGCTCTGGGGCCAACGTCCTGACTTTC	.	TRBV2	TRBJ2-6	.	18
CASSSVNTEAFF	TGTGCCAGCAGCTCGGTGAACACTGAAGCTTTCTTT	.	TRBV7-3	TRBJ1-1	.	12
CASSPGLAGVTGELFF	TGTGCCAGCTCACCCGGTTTAGCGGGAGTAACCGGGGAGCTGTTTTTT	.	TRBV18	TRBJ2-2	TRBD2	16
CASSPTTGVITEAFF	TGCGCCAGCAGCCCGACGACAGGGGTTATCACTGAAGCTTTCTTT	.	TRBV4-1	TRBJ1-1	TRBD1	15
CASRTGTGLRPSYEQYF	TGTGCCAGCAGAACCGGGACAGGACTGAGACCTTCCTACGAGCAGTACTTC	few	TRBV27	TRBJ2-7	TRBD1	17
CASGLVYPREQFF	TGTGCTAGTGGTTTGGTATACCCGCGGGAGCAGTTCTTC	.	TRBV12-5	TRBJ2-1	.	13
CASSLSPFSGGGQYF	TGTGCCAGCAGTTTATCCCCCTTTAGCGGGGGGGGGCAGTATTTT	once	TRBV28	TRBJ2-3	TRBD2	15
CASSLEGGYTF	TGTGCCAGCAGCCTTGAGGGCGGCTACACCTTC	.	TRBV9	TRBJ1-2	.	11
CASSQTQHRDGYTF	TGCGCCAGCAGCCAGACTCAGCATCGGGATGGCTACACCTTC	.	TRBV5-1	TRBJ1-2	.	14
CAISGDRVGTEAFF	TGTGCCATCAGTGGGGACAGGGTCGGAACTGAAGCTTTCTTT	few	TRBV10-3	TRBJ1-1	TRBD1	14
CASSSPATTGTDTQYF	TGTGCCAGCAGTTCCCCCGCCACGACAGGCACAGATACGCAGTATTTT	.	TRBV6-5	TRBJ2-3	.	16
CASSSRQAFPSYEQYF	TGCGCCAGCAGCTCGCGACAGGCCTTCCCTTCCTACGAGCAGTACTTC	.	TRBV5-1	TRBJ2-7	.	16
CASSSVPGELFF	TGTGCCAGCAGCTCCGTCCCCGGGGAGCTGTTTTTT	.	TRBV7-9	TRBJ2-2	.	12
CASSPGLAGGYNEQFF	TGTGCCAGCAGTCCTGGACTAGCGGGAGGTTACAATGAGCAGTTCTTC	.	TRBV6-4	TRBJ2-1	TRBD2	16
CASSRAETQYF	TGTGCCAGCAGCCGAGCGGAGACCCAGTACTTC	.	TRBV7-2	TRBJ2-5	.	11
CASSQGGQGRPQPQHF	TGCGCCAGCAGTCAAGGGGGACAGGGTAGGCCTCAGCCCCAGCATTTT	few	TRBV23-1	TRBJ1-5	TRBD1	16
CASSQRTGSAGSPLHF	TGTGCCAGCAGCCAAAGGACAGGCAGCGCGGGGTCACCCCTCCACTTT	.	TRBV7-2	TRBJ1-6	TRBD1	16
CSVGDRGDEVGYTF	TGCAGCGTGGGGGACAGGGGGGATGAGGTTGGCTACACCTTC	.	TRBV29-1	TRBJ1-2	TRBD1	14
CAITLGTGAYGYTF	TGTGCCATCACGCTCGGGACAGGGGCCTATGGCTACACCTTC	.	TRBV28	TRBJ1-2	TRBD1	14
CSVETPGGTYEQYF	TGCAGCGTTGAGACCCCGGGAGGGACGTACGAGCAGTACTTC	.	TRBV29-1	TRBJ2-7	TRBD2	14
CASSLAGGTANTEAFF	TGCGCCAGCAGCTTGGCCGGCGGGACGGCGAACACTGAAGCTTTCTTT	.	TRBV5-1	TRBJ1-1	.	16
CASSKGGGSYGYTF	TGTGCCAGCAGTAAGGGTGGAGGATCCTATGGCTACACCTTC	.	TRBV6-4	TRBJ1-2	.	14
CASSYSRPGGLNEQFF	TGTGCCAGCAGTTACTCCCGACCCGGGGGACTCAATGAGCAGTTCTTC	.	TRBV6-5	TRBJ2-1	.	16
CASSIGASDLNQPQHF	TGTGCCAGTAGTATTGGGGCAAGTGATCTTAATCAGCCCCAGCATTTT	.	TRBV19	TRBJ1-5	.	16
CAISESLVNEQFF	TGTGCCATCAGTGAGTCGCTAGTAAATGAGCAGTTCTTC	.	TRBV10-3	TRBJ2-1	.	13
CASRPQGVGYEQYF	TGTGCCAGCAGGCCACAGGGGGTAGGGTACGAGCAGTACTTC	.	TRBV5-4	TRBJ2-7	TRBD1	14
CASSWGQGDTGELFF	TGCGCCAGCAGCTGGGGACAGGGCGACACCGGGGAGCTGTTTTTT	.	TRBV5-1	TRBJ2-2	TRBD1	15
CASSLDGFLSETQYF	TGCGCCAGCAGCTTGGACGGGTTTCTATCGGAGACCCAGTACTTC	once	TRBV5-1	TRBJ2-5	.	15